The 24 T cell receptor beta chains presented below share a single source sample, sequenced in a study of Ad26.COV2.S vaccination and SARS-CoV-2 variants. Treatment described: 15 to 20 received Ad26.COV2.S at low or high dose, single or two shots; a few received placebo; per-sample allocation not given. Sample collection was performed on day 63 after the first vaccine or placebo injection. Assay: immunoSEQ multiplex PCR; the TCRdb copy retains only in-frame clones and omits some. The sample has some 390,000 clones; 70% to 90% are singletons. Sequencing used peripheral blood, obtained in a trial of Ad26.COV2.S vaccine versus placebo. The receptors here all came from a person aged 18-60 years who received the Ad26.COV2.S COVID-19 vaccine or a placebo.

The chain uses TRBV7-8 and TRBJ2-1; 8 bases match TRBD2. CDR1 SGHVS and CDR2 FQNEAQ come from the germline V gene. CDR3 size: 17 residues. V gave up 1 base and J gave up 4 bases; unmatched junction bases: 9. The CDR3 nucleotides are TGTGCCAGCAGCTTAGGGGCTCAGCGGGGGCCTTACAATGAGCAGTTCTTC. Protein product: CASSLGAQRGPYNEQFF.

The V gene is TRBV4-1, the J gene TRBJ1-4, with a weak D call TRBD1 (6 bases). Germline CDR1 is MGHRA and CDR2 is YSYEKL. This CDR3 spans 15 amino acids. Trimming pared 1 base from V and 8 bases from J, leaving 14 bases between. The CDR3 is CASSQVRQGGEKLFF. In DNA form, the CDR3 reads TGCGCCAGCAGCCAAGTCCGGCAAGGGGGAGAAAAACTGTTTTTT.

The rearrangement uses TRBV4-1 and TRBJ2-2; D gene unclear. CDR1 is MGHRA and CDR2 is YSYEKL in the germline V gene. Trimming cost V 5 bases and J 7 bases, with 20 bases left between them. The CDR3 covers 16 residues. The CDR3 DNA sequence: TGCGCCAGCAGCGTGAAGACCCCCCTTACGGTCGGGGAGCTGTTTTTT. It specifies CASSVKTPLTVGELFF.

This chain uses TRBV14 with TRBJ2-6; D is undetermined. The CDR3 sequence is 14 residues long. Per germline, CDR1 SGHDN and CDR2 FVKESK. V lost 5 bases and J 0 bases, leaving 5 bases between the germline ends. In nucleotides, the CDR3 is TGTGCCAGCAGCTTTTACTCTGGGGCCAACGTCCTGACTTTC. It encodes CASSFYSGANVLTF.

The chain recombines TRBV4-3 with TRBJ2-6, with D perhaps TRBD1 or TRBD2 (5 bases each). The V gene's germline CDR1 is LGHNA and CDR2 YSLEER. Trimming left V 0 bases short and J 2 bases short, with 8 bases between. The CDR3 runs 16 residues. CDR3 loop: CASSQDWGTGANVLTF. The CDR3 bases are TGCGCCAGCAGCCAAGATTGGGGGACTGGGGCCAACGTCCTGACTTTC.

J is TRBJ2-7 and V is TRBV4-1; the D gene is possibly TRBD2 (7 bases). This CDR3 contains 15 residues. Germline lookup yields CDR1 MGHRA and CDR2 YSYEKL. The V gene lost 4 bases and the J gene lost 4 bases, with 17 bases spanning the gap. The chain's CDR3 is CASSRLGRGLYEQYF. CDR3 DNA: TGCGCCAGCAGCCGACTAGGGCGGGGGCTATACGAGCAGTACTTC.

This CDR3 reads CSARGGTNSFF. CDR3 nucleotide sequence: TGCAGTGCTAGAGGGGGGACAAATTCTTTCTTT. This sequence joins TRBV20-1 and TRBJ1-1; tentative D call: TRBD1 (6 bases). Germline V gene sequence: CDR1 DFQATT, CDR2 SNEGSKA (reference sequence). The V end lost 1 base, the J end lost 12 bases, and 12 bases lay between the germline ends. The CDR3 runs 11 residues.

This clone was observed a single time. The V and J genes are TRBV7-8 and TRBJ1-4; D call uncertain. The V gene lost 5 bases and the J gene lost 3 bases, with 16 bases spanning the gap. CDR1 is SGHVS, CDR2 FQNEAQ, per germline. The CDR3 runs to 16 residues. CDR3 nucleotide sequence: TGTGCCAGCAGCCTCAGAGGGCAGTCGGCTAATGAAAAACTGTTTTTT. Translation: CASSLRGQSANEKLFF. The variable domain in full, completed from reference TRBV7-8 and TRBJ1-4, reads GAGVSQSPRYKVAKRGQDVALRCDPISGHVSLFWYQQALGQGPEFLTYFQNEAQLDKSGLPSDRFFAERPEGSVSTLKIQRTQQEDSAVYLCASSLRGQSANEKLFFGSGTQLSVL.

This rearrangement joins TRBV6-5 to TRBJ2-1; possible D gene TRBD2, 6 bases. Trimming removed 3 bases from V and 11 bases from J, with 17 bases in between. The CDR3 length is 14 residues. Germline values: CDR1 MNHEY, CDR2 SVGAGI. CDR3 sequence: CASSYGTPPMKQFF. CDR3 DNA: TGTGCCAGCAGTTATGGGACTCCACCAATGAAGCAGTTCTTC.

The chain carries TRBV19 and TRBJ1-1; D perhaps matches TRBD1 (6 bases). Germline CDR1 LNHDA, CDR2 SQIVND (reference sequence). Trimming removed 5 bases at V and 5 bases at J, with 18 bases between. The CDR3 consists of 15 residues. The CDR3 nucleotides read TGTGCCAGTAGTCCTCGGGGGGGGCAGTGGACTGAAGCTTTCTTT. It specifies CASSPRGGQWTEAFF.

The chain couples TRBV7-2 to TRBJ2-3, with D perhaps assigned TRBD1 or TRBD2 (6 bases each). Trimming pared 1 base from V and 6 bases from J, leaving 14 bases between. The CDR3 is 15 residues long. Per the germline V gene, CDR1 is SGHTA and CDR2 is FQGNSA. Here the CDR3 DNA reads TGTGCCAGCAGCTTAGACAGGGCCAGCGGGGATACGCAGTATTTT. It yields the protein CASSLDRASGDTQYF.

This clone occurred a few times. The chain links TRBV2 to TRBJ2-7, with TRBD1 matching 8 bases. Germline CDR1 SNHLY, CDR2 FYNNEI. J lost 2 bases, V lost 3 bases, and 6 bases had no gene match. The CDR3 has 15 amino acids. CDR3 DNA sequence: TGTGCCAGCAGTGAGAGGACAGGGCCGACCTACGAGCAGTACTTC. Translation: CASSERTGPTYEQYF.

The chain recombines TRBV7-9 with TRBJ1-3, with 7 bases that match TRBD1. This CDR3 is built from 17 residues. Per germline, CDR1 SEHNR and CDR2 FQNEAQ (reference sequence). V dropped 0 bases and J dropped 0; count of bases not matched to a gene: 5. The DNA for the CDR3 is TGTGCCAGCAGCTTAGCGCTACAGGGGCACTCTGGAAACACCATATATTTT. This sequence encodes CASSLALQGHSGNTIYF.

The rearrangement uses TRBV5-4 and TRBJ2-3, with no clear D. V lost 1 base and J 1 base, leaving 4 bases between the germline ends. This CDR3 is 13 amino acids long. Germline CDR1 SGHNT, CDR2 YYREEE (reference sequence). CDR3 coding DNA: TGTGCCAGCAGCTTGCTCGGCACAGATACGCAGTATTTT. It yields the protein CASSLLGTDTQYF. Drawing the rest from reference TRBV5-4 and TRBJ2-3, the complete variable domain is ETGVTQSPTHLIKTRGQQVTLRCSSQSGHNTVSWYQQALGQGPQFIFQYYREEENGRGNFPPRFSGLQFPNYSSELNVNALELDDSALYLCASSLLGTDTQYFGPGTRLTVL.

The rearrangement uses TRBV4-1 and TRBJ2-1; 15 nucleotides match TRBD2. Looked up from germline, CDR1 is MGHRA and CDR2 is YSYEKL. The trim removed 4 bases at V and 8 bases at J, leaving 3 bases unmatched. The CDR3 has 15 amino acids. CDR3: CASSRTSGGVDEQFF. The CDR3 DNA sequence: TGCGCCAGCAGCCGGACTAGCGGGGGGGTCGATGAGCAGTTCTTC.

The genes are TRBV27 and TRBJ2-1, with D tentatively TRBD2 (7 bases). Per germline, CDR1 MNHEY and CDR2 SMNVEV (reference sequence). The CDR3 sequence is 15 residues long. V was shortened by 8 bases and J by 5 bases, with 19 bases between the two germline ends. CDR3 nucleotides: TGTGCCAGCGCCCCCCTCGGCGGGGGCGACAATGAGCAGTTCTTC. Its protein product is CASAPLGGGDNEQFF.

The chain combines TRBV11-2 with TRBJ2-5; weak D call: TRBD1 (6 bases). Looked up from germline, CDR1 is SGHAT and CDR2 is FQNNGV. CDR3 length: 15 residues. Between the trimmed V and J ends, which lost 4 bases and 1 base, there was a span of 13 bases. The DNA for the CDR3 is TGTGCCAGCAGCTCTACCCTGGACAGCCAAGAGACCCAGTACTTC. It encodes CASSSTLDSQETQYF.

This clone was observed a few times. The rearrangement joins TRBV18 to TRBJ1-1; D remains ambiguous. Deletions cut 2 bases from V and 4 bases from J, with 8 bases between. This CDR3 is built from 13 residues. CDR1 is KGHSH, CDR2 LQKENI, per germline. The CDR3 DNA reads as TGTGCCAGCTCACCATTCCCTGCCACTGAAGCTTTCTTT. Amino acid sequence: CASSPFPATEAFF.

The chain uses TRBV5-1 and TRBJ2-5; TRBD1 aligns across 7 bases. The V and J ends lost 4 bases and 2 bases, in that order; junction bases with no gene match: 11. This CDR3 has 16 residues. The germline gives CDR1 SGHRS, CDR2 YFSETQ. As DNA, the CDR3 is TGCGCCAGCAGCGAAGGGACAGCAAATAGTCAAGAGACCCAGTACTTC. This sequence encodes CASSEGTANSQETQYF.

The chain carries TRBV18 and TRBJ1-6; D unclear. This CDR3 has 14 residues. V was trimmed by 2 bases and J by 7 bases, leaving 9 bases between them. Per the germline V gene, CDR1 is KGHSH and CDR2 is LQKENI. CDR3 in amino acids: CASSPSGKNSPLHF. As DNA, the CDR3 is TGTGCCAGCTCACCATCAGGAAAGAATTCACCCCTCCACTTT.

The chain joins TRBV7-8 to TRBJ1-1; D is perhaps TRBD1 (6 bases). CDR1 SGHVS and CDR2 FQNEAQ come from the germline V gene. V dropped 1 base and J dropped 1 base, with 10 bases sitting between them. The CDR3 has 15 residues. In DNA form, the CDR3 reads TGTGCCAGCAGCTTAGGTCGGGGGGCGAACACTGAAGCTTTCTTT. As protein: CASSLGRGANTEAFF. Based on the CDR3 plus reference TRBV7-8 and TRBJ1-1, the full variable domain is GAGVSQSPRYKVAKRGQDVALRCDPISGHVSLFWYQQALGQGPEFLTYFQNEAQLDKSGLPSDRFFAERPEGSVSTLKIQRTQQEDSAVYLCASSLGRGANTEAFFGQGTRLTVV.

The CDR3 loop reads CASSLVQGLLSGANVLTF. The CDR3 DNA is TGTGCCAGCAGCTTAGTCCAGGGCCTCCTCTCTGGGGCCAACGTCCTGACTTTC. The chain carries TRBV7-8 and TRBJ2-6; maybe TRBD1 (5 bases). The CDR3 covers 18 residues. With 1 base removed from V and 0 bases from J, the gap between germline ends came to 13 bases. CDR1 and CDR2 (germline): SGHVS, FQNEAQ.

This sequence joins TRBV7-9 and TRBJ2-7; 10 nucleotides match TRBD1. CDR3 length equals 15 residues. From germline, CDR1 is SEHNR and CDR2 FQNEAQ (reference sequence). Trimming removed 5 bases from V and 5 bases from J; junction bases left unmatched: 9. As DNA, the CDR3 is TGTGCCAGCAGCCAGGGTGGGACAGGGGCACACGAGCAGTACTTC. Translation gives CASSQGGTGAHEQYF.

The CDR3 nucleotides read TGCGCCAGCAGCCAAGATACCCGCAGTCCCTATGGCTACACCTTC. Protein: CASSQDTRSPYGYTF. This rearrangement joins TRBV4-3 to TRBJ1-2; D gene unclear. CDR3 size: 15 residues. Germline V gene data show CDR1 as LGHNA and CDR2 as YSLEER. Trimming stripped 0 bases from V and 4 bases from J, with 12 bases between.